This record concerns one T cell receptor (beta chain) sequence. With 3 bases clipped from V and 4 bases from J, the junction kept 7 bases outside the gene matches. There are 15 residues in the CDR3. CDR1 and CDR2 (germline): SGHTA, FQGNSA. The repertoire was sequenced with immunoSEQ multiplex PCR; TCRdb's copy has only in-frame clones and lacks some. The sample carries tens of thousands of clones, around 87% recorded once. This sample stems from a study of control samples from healthy donors and cancer patients. The TCR sequence derives from a man over 45 in good health. The genes are TRBV7-2 and TRBJ1-2; 8 bases fit TRBD1. Source material: blood. CDR3: CASSLNRGEFYGYTF. The CDR3 nucleotides read TGTGCCAGCAGCTTGAACAGGGGGGAGTTCTATGGCTACACCTTC. The full variable domain, with the rest looked up from reference TRBV7-2 and TRBJ1-2, is GAGVSQSPSNKVTEKGKDVELRCDPISGHTALYWYRQSLGQGLEFLIYFQGNSAPDKSGLPSDRFSAERTGGSVSTLTIQRTQQEDSAVYLCASSLNRGEFYGYTFGSGTRLTVV.